Shown below are 20 T cell receptor beta chains from a single sample sequenced in a study of cytomegalovirus exposure and HLA in healthy donors. This PCR relied on a set of 60 Vbeta primers and 13 Jbeta primers. The method was immunoSEQ multiplex PCR; TCRdb's version includes in-frame clones alone and lacks a portion of them. The table shows 110,000 to 150,000 clones, with about 76% occurring only once. Sequenced material: PBMCs. Source of these receptors: a male donor in good health and CMV-seronegative.

The J gene is TRBJ2-2, the V gene TRBV25-1, with D maybe TRBD1 (6 bases). The CDR3 is 14 residues long. CDR1 MGHDK and CDR2 SYGVNS come from the germline V gene. Trimming pared 6 bases from V and 1 base from J, leaving 9 bases between. This CDR3 reads CASRETGNTGELFF. CDR3 coding DNA: TGTGCCAGCAGGGAGACAGGGAACACCGGGGAGCTGTTTTTT.

This chain uses TRBV6-1 with TRBJ1-5; tentative D call: TRBD1 (6 bases). V dropped 6 bases and J dropped 9 bases, with 9 bases sitting between them. Germline CDR1 and CDR2: MNHNS and SASEGT. CDR3 length: 11 residues. CDR3 sequence (DNA): TGTGCCAGCAGGACAGGCACGCCCCAGCATTTT. Residues: CASRTGTPQHF.

The CDR3 nucleotides read TGTGCCAGCAGCCGGGACTACAACACCGGGGAGCTGTTTTTT. This translates into CASSRDYNTGELFF. The chain recombines TRBV7-3 with TRBJ2-2; TRBD2 matches at 7 bases. J gave up 2 bases and V 5 bases, and 2 bases lay outside the gene matches. This CDR3 is 14 amino acids long. Germline-derived CDR1 and CDR2 are SGHTA and FQGTGA.

The chain joins TRBV5-6 to TRBJ1-2; perhaps TRBD1 as D (6 bases). Trimming cost V 4 bases and J 0 bases, with 10 bases left between them. The CDR3 is 14 amino acids. Germline V gives CDR1 SGHDT, CDR2 YYEEEE. The CDR3 loop reads CASSTQGTNYGYTF. Written as DNA, the CDR3 is TGTGCCAGCAGCACTCAGGGGACTAACTATGGCTACACCTTC. The entire variable domain, with the rest obtained from reference TRBV5-6 and TRBJ1-2, is as follows: DAGVTQSPTHLIKTRGQQVTLRCSPKSGHDTVSWYQQALGQGPQFIFQYYEEEERQRGNFPDRFSGHQFPNYSSELNVNALLLGDSALYLCASSTQGTNYGYTFGSGTRLTVV.

V and J are TRBV10-3 and TRBJ2-3; weak D call: TRBD2 (7 bases). Germline V gene sequence: CDR1 ENHRY, CDR2 SYGVKD. The CDR3 has 17 residues. V lost 2 bases, J lost 5 bases, and 20 bases lay in between. The CDR3 bases are TGTGCCATCAGTGAGATTGTCGGGGGGCAGATGATAGATACGCAGTATTTT. Amino acids: CAISEIVGGQMIDTQYF.

The chain is built from TRBV7-9 and TRBJ1-6, with unresolved D. CDR3 length: 15 amino acids. Per germline, CDR1 SEHNR and CDR2 FQNEAQ (reference sequence). Between the trimmed V and J ends, which lost 5 bases and 0 bases, there was a span of 8 bases. CDR3 in DNA: TGTGCCAGCAGCGCGGGCGACTCCTATAATTCACCCCTCCACTTT. Translation: CASSAGDSYNSPLHF.

This clone occurred a few times. The rearrangement links TRBV2 to TRBJ1-6; D is possibly TRBD1 (6 bases). The CDR3 has 15 residues. The germline V gene encodes CDR1 SNHLY and CDR2 FYNNEI. V was pared by 6 bases and J by 6 bases, with 15 bases between. DNA for the CDR3: TGTGCCAGCAGGCCAACCGGACAGCGTAATTCACCCCTCCACTTT. As protein: CASRPTGQRNSPLHF.

The chain joins TRBV4-2 to TRBJ2-3, with 10 bases matching TRBD2. Germline V gene sequence: CDR1 LGHNA, CDR2 YNFKEQ. This CDR3 comprises 16 residues. Trimming at V came to 3 bases and at J to 3 bases, leaving 6 bases not matched to a gene. DNA of the CDR3: TGTGCCAGCAGCCAGAAAGCGGGGGGGCATACAGATACGCAGTATTTT. It codes for CASSQKAGGHTDTQYF.

The chain recombines TRBV6-1 with TRBJ2-5, with TRBD2 matching 10 bases. Judging by the DNA end, TRBJ2-7 fits better; the J call may be wrong. CDR1 and CDR2 from the germline V gene are MNHNS and SASEGT. This CDR3 has 15 residues. The CDR3 reads CASRYRLAGAYEQYF. The CDR3 DNA sequence: TGTGCCAGCAGATATAGACTAGCGGGCGCCTACGAGCAGTACTTC.

This rearrangement joins TRBV18 to TRBJ2-5, with D perhaps matching TRBD1 (6 bases). The CDR3 runs to 13 residues. CDR1 is KGHSH and CDR2 is LQKENI in the germline V gene. Trimming left V 9 bases short and J 1 base short, with 12 bases between. The CDR3 reads CASHGTPQETQYF. The CDR3 nucleotides read TGTGCCAGTCATGGGACACCCCAAGAGACCCAGTACTTC.

This chain uses TRBV7-3 with TRBJ2-1, with 8 nucleotides matching TRBD1. Trimming at V came to 5 bases and at J to 8 bases, leaving 11 bases not matched to a gene. The CDR3 sequence is 15 residues long. Germline V gene sequence: CDR1 SGHTA, CDR2 FQGTGA. CDR3: CASSPRPGQGYEQFF. CDR3 in DNA: TGTGCCAGCAGCCCAAGGCCCGGACAGGGATATGAGCAGTTCTTC.

The V call is TRBV4-1, the J call TRBJ2-1, with 9 bases matching TRBD2. The trim removed 0 bases at V and 6 bases at J, leaving 9 bases unmatched. Germline values: CDR1 MGHRA, CDR2 YSYEKL. The CDR3 covers 17 residues. CDR3 nucleotides: TGCGCCAGCAGCCAAGATAGTGCGGGGGGGCCCCCCAATGAGCAGTTCTTC. Its translation is CASSQDSAGGPPNEQFF.

This chain uses TRBV9 with TRBJ1-3, with 7 bases identical to TRBD1. J was trimmed by 6 bases and V by 3 bases; bases with no gene match: 6. The CDR3 extends over 14 amino acids. The germline CDR1 and CDR2 sequences are SGDLS and YYNGEE. CDR3 residues: CASSGGQLTNTIYF. CDR3 DNA sequence: TGTGCCAGCAGCGGGGGACAGCTTACAAACACCATATATTTT.

The chain combines TRBV29-1 with TRBJ1-3, with 7 bases fitting TRBD1. The germline gives CDR1 SQVTM, CDR2 ANQGSEA. This CDR3 is 12 amino acids long. V shed 6 bases and J 3 bases; nucleotides not matched to a gene: 2. CDR3 nucleotide sequence: TGCAGCGTCACAGGGGTTGGAAACACCATATATTTT. Translated, it gives CSVTGVGNTIYF.

The chain employs TRBV6-6 and TRBJ2-4; D remains ambiguous. CDR1 MNHNY and CDR2 SVGAGI come from the germline V gene (reference sequence). Deletions cut 3 bases from V and 8 bases from J, with 5 bases between. The CDR3 has 11 residues. The CDR3 here is CASSYRDIQYF. As DNA, the CDR3 is TGTGCCAGCAGTTATAGAGACATTCAGTACTTC.

The V gene is TRBV29-1, the J gene TRBJ2-2; TRBD1 aligns across 7 bases. This CDR3 region has 13 residues. CDR1 is SQVTM, CDR2 ANQGSEA, per germline. V shed 7 bases and J 4 bases; nucleotides not matched to a gene: 6. CDR3 in DNA: TGCAGCGCCCGGACAGGCTTCACCGGGGAGCTGTTTTTT. It yields the protein CSARTGFTGELFF.

About this clone: At one end the junction does not follow the germline gene, possibly because of a read error. The chain joins TRBV11-2 to TRBJ2-1; 11 nucleotides align to TRBD2. The CDR3 totals 15 residues. Germline V gene lookup returns CDR1 SGHAT and CDR2 FQNNGV. DNA of the CDR3: TGTGCCAGCAACTTAGCGGGGGGGGCCTACAATGAGCAGTTCTTC. This sequence encodes CASNLAGGAYNEQFF.

The rearrangement joins TRBV4-1 to TRBJ2-3, with 8 bases that match TRBD2. Germline assignment: CDR1 MGHRA and CDR2 YSYEKL. The CDR3 sequence is 16 residues long. J gave up 3 bases and V 0 bases, and 5 bases lay outside the gene matches. CDR3 protein: CASSQDPSGRTDTQYF. The CDR3, as DNA: TGCGCCAGCAGCCAAGACCCTAGCGGGCGAACAGATACGCAGTATTTT.

The chain employs TRBV6-5 and TRBJ2-7; 8 bases are a match to TRBD1. CDR1 is MNHEY, CDR2 SVGAGI, per germline. J gave up 5 bases and V 4 bases, and 7 bases lay outside the gene matches. The CDR3 loop spans 14 amino acids. The CDR3 protein is CASSSPYRGDEQYF. For the CDR3, the DNA is TGTGCCAGCAGTTCCCCTTACAGGGGGGACGAGCAGTACTTC.

This clone showed up just once. The genes are TRBV6-6 and TRBJ2-7; tentatively, D is TRBD1 (7 bases). This CDR3 is 15 amino acids long. The germline CDR1 and CDR2 sequences are MNHNY and SVGAGI (reference sequence). Trimming cost V 5 bases and J 1 base, with 15 bases left between them. The CDR3, as DNA: TGTGCCAGCAGTCCCGCAGGGGGGCGGTCCTACGAGCAGTACTTC. Translated, it gives CASSPAGGRSYEQYF.